The clone carrying this T cell receptor (beta chain) occurred a few times. The antigen remains unidentified. This specimen belongs to a study of T cells in localized non-small cell lung cancer. Study findings and constraints: Uninvolved nearby lung showed the greatest T cell clonality, exceeding that found in tumor. Longer overall survival was associated with a higher density of T cells in the blood. Heterogeneity within the tumor remains possible, as just one region underwent sequencing.

The CDR3 runs to 15 residues. CDR1 SNHLY and CDR2 FYNNEI come from the germline V gene. V shed 7 bases, J shed 7 bases, and the junction held 10 bases outside the gene matches. Produced via immunoSEQ multiplex PCR; TCRdb's table is partial and in-frame only. This table holds about 3,900 clones, around 30% found once. The TCR comes from a male donor older than 55 with stage III lung adenocarcinoma. The gene calls are TRBV2 and TRBJ1-6, with 7 nucleotides matching TRBD1. The specimen was lung tumor tissue, collected before any cancer treatment. CDR3 sequence: CASIGGDRPNSPLHF. The CDR3 DNA follows: TGTGCCAGCATAGGCGGGGACAGACCCAATTCACCCCTCCACTTT.